This TCR beta chain was documented in a study of T cell responses to AZD1222 COVID-19 vaccine. Regarding the study as a whole: Two AZD1222 administrations were followed by greater Spike-specific TCR breadth and depth. The CD4 TCRs associated with vaccination extended across spike and predominated at 160-218 and 743-854. Females outnumbered males among donors, who were mostly white British; clonal diversity was possibly underestimated. There were repertoire samples only from the period after the peak T cell response.

Data came from immunoSEQ multiplex PCR; TCRdb stores just in-frame clones and leaves some out. Of around 130,000 clones listed, 88% are singletons. The ends were cut back, 2 bases at V and 3 bases at J, with 14 bases in the middle. The CDR3 is made up of 16 amino acids. Germline assignment: CDR1 LGHNA and CDR2 YSLEER. Points on this clone: Its antigen remains unknown.

The receptor was isolated from an adult who received the AZD1222 COVID-19 vaccine. The material was peripheral blood, obtained 28 days after the second AZD1222 dose. The genes are TRBV4-3 and TRBJ2-1, with D perhaps matching TRBD2 (6 bases). CDR3 sequence reads: CASSQQSGLNYNEQFF. The CDR3 DNA reads as TGCGCCAGCAGCCAACAGAGCGGGCTAAACTACAATGAGCAGTTCTTC.